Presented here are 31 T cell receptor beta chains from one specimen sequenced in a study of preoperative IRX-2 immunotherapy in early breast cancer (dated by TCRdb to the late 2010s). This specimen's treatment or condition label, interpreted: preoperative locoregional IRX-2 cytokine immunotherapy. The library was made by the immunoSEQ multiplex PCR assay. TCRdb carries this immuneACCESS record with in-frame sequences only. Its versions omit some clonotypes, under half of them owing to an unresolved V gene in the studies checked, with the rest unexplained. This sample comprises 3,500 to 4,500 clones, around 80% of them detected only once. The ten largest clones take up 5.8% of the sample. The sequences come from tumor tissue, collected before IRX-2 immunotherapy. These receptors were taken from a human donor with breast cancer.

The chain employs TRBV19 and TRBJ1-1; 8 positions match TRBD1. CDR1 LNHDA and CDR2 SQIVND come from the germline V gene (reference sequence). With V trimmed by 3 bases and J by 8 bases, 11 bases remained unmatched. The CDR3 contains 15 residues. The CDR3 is CASSIQLAGGGEAFF. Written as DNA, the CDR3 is TGTGCCAGTAGTATTCAGTTGGCAGGGGGCGGAGAAGCTTTCTTT.

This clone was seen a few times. In DNA, the CDR3 is TGTGCCAGCAGACCCCCCGGGACAGGGAGCATTAATGAAGCTTTCTTT. This codes for CASRPPGTGSINEAFF. This chain connects TRBV28 to TRBJ1-1, with 9 bases matching TRBD1. CDR3 length: 16 residues. V trimming: 6 bases; J trimming: 7 bases; junction bases outside the gene matches: 15. The germline V gene has CDR1 MDHEN and CDR2 SYDVKM.

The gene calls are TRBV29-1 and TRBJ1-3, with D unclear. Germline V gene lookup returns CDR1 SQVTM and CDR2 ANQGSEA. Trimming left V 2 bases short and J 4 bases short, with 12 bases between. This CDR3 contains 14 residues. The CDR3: CSVEFTALGNTIYF. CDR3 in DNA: TGCAGCGTTGAATTTACGGCACTCGGAAACACCATATATTTT.

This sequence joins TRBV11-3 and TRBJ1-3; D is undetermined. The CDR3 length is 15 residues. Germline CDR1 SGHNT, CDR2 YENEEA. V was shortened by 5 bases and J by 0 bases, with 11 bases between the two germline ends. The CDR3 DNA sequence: TGTGCCAGCAGCCCTTACGGACCCTCTGGAAACACCATATATTTT. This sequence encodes CASSPYGPSGNTIYF.

In DNA, the CDR3 is TGTGCCAGCAGCCGGGGATTTCGGGGGCAGGTGGAGACCCAGTACTTC. Protein sequence: CASSRGFRGQVETQYF. The chain is built from TRBV11-3 and TRBJ2-5, with D perhaps given as TRBD1 or TRBD2 (6 bases each). Trimming stripped 5 bases from V and 5 bases from J, with 21 bases between. The CDR3 spans 16 residues. Germline V gene data show CDR1 as SGHNT and CDR2 as YENEEA. Using reference TRBV11-3 and TRBJ2-5 for the parts outside the CDR3, the full variable domain is EAGVVQSPRYKIIEKKQPVAFWCNPISGHNTLYWYLQNLGQGPELLIRYENEEAVDDSQLPKDRFSAERLKGVDSTLKIQPAELGDSAVYLCASSRGFRGQVETQYFGPGTRLLVL.

The CDR3 DNA reads as TGCGCCAGCAGCTTGGCTGGTATAGGGGCCAATCAGCCCCAGCATTTT. As protein: CASSLAGIGANQPQHF. The rearrangement uses TRBV5-1 and TRBJ1-5; maybe TRBD1 (5 bases). The CDR3 has 16 amino acids. Per the germline V gene, CDR1 is SGHRS and CDR2 is YFSETQ. With 0 bases removed from V and 3 bases from J, the gap between germline ends came to 13 bases.

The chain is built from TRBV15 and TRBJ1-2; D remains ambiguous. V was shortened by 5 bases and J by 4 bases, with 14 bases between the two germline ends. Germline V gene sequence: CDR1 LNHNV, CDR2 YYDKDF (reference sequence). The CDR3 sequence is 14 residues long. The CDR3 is CATSGGLNSYGYTF. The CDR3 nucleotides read TGTGCCACCAGCGGAGGACTGAATTCCTATGGCTACACCTTC.

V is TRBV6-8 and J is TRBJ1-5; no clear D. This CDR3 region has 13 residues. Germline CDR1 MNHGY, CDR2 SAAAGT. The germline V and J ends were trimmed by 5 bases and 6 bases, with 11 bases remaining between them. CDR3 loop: CASSSGVSQPQHF. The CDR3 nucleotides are TGTGCCAGCAGTAGTGGGGTAAGTCAGCCCCAGCATTTT.

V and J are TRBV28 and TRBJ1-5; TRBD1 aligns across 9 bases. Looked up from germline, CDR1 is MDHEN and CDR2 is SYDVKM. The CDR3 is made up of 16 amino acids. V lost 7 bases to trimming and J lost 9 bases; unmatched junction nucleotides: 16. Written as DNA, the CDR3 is TGTGCCAGCACCCAAACCGGGACAGGGAACCTTTGGCCCCAGCATTTT. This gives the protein CASTQTGTGNLWPQHF. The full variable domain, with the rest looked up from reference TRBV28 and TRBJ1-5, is DVKVTQSSRYLVKRTGEKVFLECVQDMDHENMFWYRQDPGLGLRLIYFSYDVKMKEKGDIPEGYSVSREKKERFSLILESASTNQTSMYLCASTQTGTGNLWPQHFGDGTRLSIL.

Here the CDR3 DNA reads TGCAGCGTTGAAGTCGGTTTGGGGGGCTACCGGGACTCTCGATACAATGAGCAGTTCTTC. Its protein is CSVEVGLGGYRDSRYNEQFF. The gene calls are TRBV29-1 and TRBJ2-1, with D perhaps being TRBD1 or TRBD2 (6 bases each). The length of the CDR3 is 20 residues. Germline V CDR1 and CDR2: SQVTM, ANQGSEA. V lost 1 base and J lost 4, with 29 bases in between.

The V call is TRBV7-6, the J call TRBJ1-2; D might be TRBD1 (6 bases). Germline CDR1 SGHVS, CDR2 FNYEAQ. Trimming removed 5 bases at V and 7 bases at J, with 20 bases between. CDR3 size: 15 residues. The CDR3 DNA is TGTGCCAGCAGCCTACAGGGTATTATGACTATTGGCTACACCTTC. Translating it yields CASSLQGIMTIGYTF. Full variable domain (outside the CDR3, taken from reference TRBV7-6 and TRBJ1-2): GAGVSQSPRYKVTKRGQDVALRCDPISGHVSLYWYRQALGQGPEFLTYFNYEAQQDKSGLPNDRFSAERPEGSISTLTIQRTEQRDSAMYRCASSLQGIMTIGYTFGSGTRLTVV.

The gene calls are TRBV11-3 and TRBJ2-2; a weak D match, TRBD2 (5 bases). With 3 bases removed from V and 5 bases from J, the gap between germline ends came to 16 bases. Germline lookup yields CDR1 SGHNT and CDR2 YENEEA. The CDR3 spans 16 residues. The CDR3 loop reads CASSFFSGYGTGELFF. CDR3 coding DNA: TGTGCCAGCAGCTTTTTTTCGGGGTACGGAACCGGGGAGCTGTTTTTT.

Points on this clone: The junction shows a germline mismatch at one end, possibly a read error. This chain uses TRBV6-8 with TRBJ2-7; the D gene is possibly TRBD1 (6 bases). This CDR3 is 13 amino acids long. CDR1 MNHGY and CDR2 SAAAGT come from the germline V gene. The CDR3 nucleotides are TGTGCCATCAGTGCAGGGGACTCCTACGAGCAGTACTTC. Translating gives CAISAGDSYEQYF.

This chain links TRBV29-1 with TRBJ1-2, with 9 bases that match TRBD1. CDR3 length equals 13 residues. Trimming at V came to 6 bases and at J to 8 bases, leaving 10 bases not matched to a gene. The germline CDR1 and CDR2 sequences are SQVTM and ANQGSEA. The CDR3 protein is CSVGPGQGGGYTF. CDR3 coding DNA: TGCAGCGTAGGACCGGGACAGGGCGGAGGCTACACCTTC.

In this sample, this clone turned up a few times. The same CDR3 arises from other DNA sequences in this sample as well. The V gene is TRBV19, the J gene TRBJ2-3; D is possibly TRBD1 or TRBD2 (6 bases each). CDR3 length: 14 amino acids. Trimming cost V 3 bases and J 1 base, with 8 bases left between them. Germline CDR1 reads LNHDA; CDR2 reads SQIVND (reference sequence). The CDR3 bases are TGTGCCAGTAGTATTAGGGGGGGCACAGATACGCAGTATTTT. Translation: CASSIRGGTDTQYF.

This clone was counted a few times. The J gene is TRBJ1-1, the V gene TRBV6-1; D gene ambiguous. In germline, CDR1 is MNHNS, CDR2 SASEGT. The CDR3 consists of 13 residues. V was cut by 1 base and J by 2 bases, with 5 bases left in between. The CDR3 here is CASSEGVNTEAFF. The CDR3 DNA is TGTGCCAGCAGTGAAGGAGTAAACACTGAAGCTTTCTTT.

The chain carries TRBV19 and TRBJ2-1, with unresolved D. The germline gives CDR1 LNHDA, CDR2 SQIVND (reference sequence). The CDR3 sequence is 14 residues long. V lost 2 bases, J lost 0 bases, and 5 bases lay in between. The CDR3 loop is CASSIQSSYNEQFF. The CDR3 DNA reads TGTGCCAGTAGTATACAGAGCTCCTACAATGAGCAGTTCTTC.

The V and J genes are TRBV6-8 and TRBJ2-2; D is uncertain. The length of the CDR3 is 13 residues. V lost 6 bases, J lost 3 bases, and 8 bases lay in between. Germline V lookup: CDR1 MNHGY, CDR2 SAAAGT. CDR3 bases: TGTGCCAGCAGAACCCTCTACACCGGGGAGCTGTTTTTT. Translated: CASRTLYTGELFF.

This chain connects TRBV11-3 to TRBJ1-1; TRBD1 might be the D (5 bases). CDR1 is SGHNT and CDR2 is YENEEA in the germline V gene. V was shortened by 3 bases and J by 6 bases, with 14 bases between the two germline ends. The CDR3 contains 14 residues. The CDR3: CASSLGPHSAEAFF. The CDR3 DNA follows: TGTGCCAGCAGCTTGGGGCCCCATTCCGCTGAAGCTTTCTTT.

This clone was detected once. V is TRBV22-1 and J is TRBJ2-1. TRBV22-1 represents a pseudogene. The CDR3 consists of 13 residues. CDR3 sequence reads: CASTLHTYNEQFF. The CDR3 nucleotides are TGTGCCAGCACACTCCATACCTACAATGAGCAGTTCTTC.

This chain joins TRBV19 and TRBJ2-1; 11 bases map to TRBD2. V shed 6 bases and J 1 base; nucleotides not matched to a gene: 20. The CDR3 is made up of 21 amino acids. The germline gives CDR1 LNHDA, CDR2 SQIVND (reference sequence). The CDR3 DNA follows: TGTGCCAGTAGCCACCGCAGGTCGGTAGCGGGAGGGCCGAGGTCCTACAATGAGCAGTTCTTC. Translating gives CASSHRRSVAGGPRSYNEQFF.

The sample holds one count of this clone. CDR3 nucleotide sequence: TGTGCCAGCAGCCGAACAGGGGGCGCGAGTTACGAGCAGTACTTC. The encoded protein is CASSRTGGASYEQYF. The chain recombines TRBV28 with TRBJ2-7; 9 bases line up with TRBD1. The CDR3 length is 15 residues. J gave up 4 bases and V 6 bases, and 10 bases lay outside the gene matches. The V gene's germline CDR1 is MDHEN and CDR2 SYDVKM.

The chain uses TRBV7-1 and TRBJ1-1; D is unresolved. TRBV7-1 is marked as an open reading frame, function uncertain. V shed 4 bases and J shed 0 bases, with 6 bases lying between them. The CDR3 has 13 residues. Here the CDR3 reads CASSLQLNTEAFF. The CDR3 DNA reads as TGTGCCAGCAGCTTACAGTTGAACACTGAAGCTTTCTTT.

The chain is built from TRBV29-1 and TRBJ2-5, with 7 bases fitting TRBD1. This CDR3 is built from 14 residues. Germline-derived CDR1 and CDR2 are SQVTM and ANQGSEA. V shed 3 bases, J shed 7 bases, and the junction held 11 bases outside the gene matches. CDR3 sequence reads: CSVDRQGDVRTQYF. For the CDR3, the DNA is TGCAGCGTTGACCGGCAGGGGGACGTAAGGACCCAGTACTTC. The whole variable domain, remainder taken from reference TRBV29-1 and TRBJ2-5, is SAVISQKPSRDICQRGTSLTIQCQVDSQVTMMFWYRQQPGQSLTLIATANQGSEATYESGFVIDKFPISRPNLTFSTLTVSNMSPEDSSIYLCSVDRQGDVRTQYFGPGTRLLVL.

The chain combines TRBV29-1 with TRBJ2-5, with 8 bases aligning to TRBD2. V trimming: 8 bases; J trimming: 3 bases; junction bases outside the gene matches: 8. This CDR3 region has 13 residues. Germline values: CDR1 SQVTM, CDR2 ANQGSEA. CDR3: CSSGGWTEETQYF. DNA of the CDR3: TGCAGCTCGGGAGGGTGGACAGAAGAGACCCAGTACTTC.

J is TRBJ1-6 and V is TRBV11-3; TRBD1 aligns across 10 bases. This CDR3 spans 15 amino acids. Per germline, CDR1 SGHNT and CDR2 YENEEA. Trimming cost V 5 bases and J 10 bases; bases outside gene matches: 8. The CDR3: CASSPRTGGYSPLHF. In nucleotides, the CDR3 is TGTGCCAGCAGCCCCAGGACAGGGGGATACTCACCCCTCCACTTT.

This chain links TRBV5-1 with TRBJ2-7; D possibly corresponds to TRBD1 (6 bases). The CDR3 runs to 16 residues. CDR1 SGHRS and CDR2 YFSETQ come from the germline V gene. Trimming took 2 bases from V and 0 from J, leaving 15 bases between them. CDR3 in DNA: TGCGCCAGCAGCTTTAGTGGGGACAAAAGCTCCTACGAGCAGTACTTC. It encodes CASSFSGDKSSYEQYF.

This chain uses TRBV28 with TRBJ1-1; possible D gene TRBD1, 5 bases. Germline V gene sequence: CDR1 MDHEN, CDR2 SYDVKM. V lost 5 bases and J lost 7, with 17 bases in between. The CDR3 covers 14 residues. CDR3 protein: CASSTDNPEGEAFF. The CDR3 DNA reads TGTGCCAGCAGTACGGACAATCCAGAGGGTGAAGCTTTCTTT.

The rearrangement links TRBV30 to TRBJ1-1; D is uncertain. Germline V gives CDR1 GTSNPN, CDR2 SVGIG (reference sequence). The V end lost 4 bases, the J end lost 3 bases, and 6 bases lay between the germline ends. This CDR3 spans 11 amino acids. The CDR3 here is CAWNDDTEAFF. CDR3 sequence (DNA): TGTGCCTGGAACGACGACACTGAAGCTTTCTTT.

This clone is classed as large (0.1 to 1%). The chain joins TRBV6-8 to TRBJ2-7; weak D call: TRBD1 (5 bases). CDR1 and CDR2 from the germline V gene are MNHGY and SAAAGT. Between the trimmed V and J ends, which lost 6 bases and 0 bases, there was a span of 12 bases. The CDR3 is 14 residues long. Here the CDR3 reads CASRLTASSYEQYF. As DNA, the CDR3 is TGTGCCAGCAGACTGACAGCTAGCTCCTACGAGCAGTACTTC.

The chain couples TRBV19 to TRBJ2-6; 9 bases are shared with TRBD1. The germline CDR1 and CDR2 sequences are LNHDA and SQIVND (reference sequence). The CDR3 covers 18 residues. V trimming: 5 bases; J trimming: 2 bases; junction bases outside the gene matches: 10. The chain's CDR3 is CASSPRGTGFPGANVLTF. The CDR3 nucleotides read TGTGCCAGTAGTCCGCGCGGGACAGGGTTCCCTGGGGCCAACGTCCTGACTTTC.